This T cell receptor (beta chain) was recovered during a study of cytotoxic CD8 clonotypes in ibrutinib-treated CLL. Study background: The average sample held approximately 260,000 productive templates and approximately 93,000 productive rearrangements. General observations from the study: Clonality at baseline surpassed age-matched healthy donors and tracked circulating CD8+ T-cell counts.

CDR3 size: 15 residues. Germline V gene lookup returns CDR1 LNHDA and CDR2 SQIVND (reference sequence). The germline V and J ends were trimmed by 1 base and 11 bases, with 17 bases remaining between them. Notes on this clone: Its cognate antigen is unknown.

The repertoire was sequenced with immunoSEQ multiplex PCR; TCRdb's copy has only in-frame clones and lacks some. The table includes about 150,000 clones, about 76% detected once. The chain links TRBV19 to TRBJ1-4, with D maybe TRBD1 (5 bases). This TCR came from a human donor with chronic lymphocytic leukemia. Source: PBMCs, taken after 24 months of ibrutinib treatment. CDR3 sequence (DNA): TGTGCCAGTAGTATAGGGGGCTCCGGGGCAGAGAAACTGTTTTTT. It is translated as CASSIGGSGAEKLFF. Drawing the rest from reference TRBV19 and TRBJ1-4, the complete variable domain is DGGITQSPKYLFRKEGQNVTLSCEQNLNHDAMYWYRQDPGQGLRLIYYSQIVNDFQKGDIAEGYSVSREKKESFPLTVTSAQKNPTAFYLCASSIGGSGAEKLFFGSGTQLSVL.